One sample yielded the 8 T cell receptor beta chains listed below, sequenced in a study of tumor-infiltrating lymphocytes in primary liver carcinoma (dated by TCRdb to about 2017). TCRdb records Illumina HiSeq 2500 as the sequencer. Starting from roughly 540 ng total RNA, TCRbeta-specific cDNA was produced by reverse transcription with a constant-region primer and ProtoScript II reverse transcriptase. Three nested multiplex PCR rounds, following a slightly modified ARM-PCR procedure, were used to build the TCRbeta libraries. Each of the first two PCR rounds ran for around 11 cycles and used multiplex TRBV1-TRBV30 forward primers together with a Cbeta reverse primer. TCRdb applied fastp at Q25 and MiXCR to the public reads, then kept only in-frame beta chains. Duplicate CDR3 protein sequences are folded into a single record with the most common DNA and genes. Recorded for this sample are 30,000 to 35,000 distinct CDR3 sequences; over 65% of them occurred a single time. The ten largest clones add up to approximately 40% of the sample.

Total RNA and DNA were co-extracted without cell sorting from around 20-30 mg of bulk tissue using the AllPrep DNA/RNA mini kit. The sequencing input was liver tumor tissue from sampling region 5. The cell subset or site label here, explained by the study, means: tumor region T5, tumor centre. These TCRs come from a man aged 40-49 years with primary liver carcinoma and hepatitis B virus infection.

Concerning this clonotype: One junction end does not reproduce the germline sequence, and a read error may be involved. The rearrangement joins TRBV5-8 to TRBJ2-1; 14 bases agree with TRBD2. The CDR3 has 16 residues. Germline V gene data show CDR1 as SGHTS and CDR2 as YDEGEE. The CDR3 here is CASSLGLAGVKNDQFF. The CDR3 nucleotides read TGTGCCAGCAGCCTGGGACTAGCGGGAGTGAAGAATGACCAGTTCTTC.

This chain links TRBV6-1 with TRBJ2-1, with D hard to call. The CDR3 spans 15 residues. Germline CDR1 and CDR2: MNHNS and SASEGT. V gave up 6 bases and J gave up 7 bases, with 19 bases separating them. The CDR3 DNA sequence: TGTGCCAGCAGAGGAACTAACGGAACTTATAATGAGCAGTTCTTC. This codes for CASRGTNGTYNEQFF.

Comment on this clonotype: At one of its ends the junction is not consistent with the germline gene, which may arise from a read error. The chain joins TRBV6-2 or TRBV6-3 to TRBJ2-7; D may be TRBD2 (5 bases). Germline V gives CDR1 MNHEY, CDR2 SVGEGT. The CDR3 length is 14 residues. CDR3 region: CASTKEGGAYEHYF. In DNA form, the CDR3 reads TGTGCCAGCACCAAAGAGGGCGGAGCCTACGAGCATTACTTC.

This sequence joins TRBV13 and TRBJ2-2; the D gene is possibly TRBD2 (5 bases). CDR3 size: 13 residues. Germline V lookup: CDR1 PRHDT, CDR2 FYEKMQ (reference sequence). V lost 5 bases and J 7 bases, leaving 11 bases between the germline ends. CDR3 nucleotide sequence: TGTGCCAGCAGCACCGGACTCTTCGGGGAGCTGTTTTTT. Translation gives CASSTGLFGELFF.

With respect to this clonotype: A read error may produce the germline difference seen at one junction end. The chain has TRBV6-1 and TRBJ2-1, with 9 bases aligning to TRBD1. The CDR3 covers 14 residues. Germline-derived CDR1 and CDR2 are MNHNS and SASEGT. This chain's CDR3 is CASRDRASYKEQFF. The CDR3 region has the DNA TGTGCTAGCAGGGACAGGGCGTCCTACAAGGAGCAGTTCTTC.

Only a few counts were recorded for this clonotype. This chain uses TRBV19 with TRBJ1-1; maybe TRBD1 (6 bases). V was pared by 5 bases and J by 0 bases, with 7 bases between. Germline V gene sequence: CDR1 LNHDA, CDR2 SQIVND (reference sequence). The CDR3 runs to 13 residues. CDR3 sequence (DNA): TGTGCCAGTAGTGGACAGTTGAACACTGAAGCTTTCTTT. Translated, it gives CASSGQLNTEAFF.

As regards this clonotype: At one of its ends the junction is not consistent with the germline gene, which may arise from a read error. This chain links TRBV29-1 with TRBJ2-5; D not resolved. Germline CDR1 and CDR2: SQVTM and ANQGSEA. CDR3 size: 12 residues. DNA for the CDR3: TGCAGCGCCGCGACTTTGCAAGAGAACCAGTACTTC. This encodes CSAATLQENQYF.

The rearrangement joins TRBV20-1 to TRBJ2-7; a possible D gene is TRBD2 (6 bases). The CDR3 extends over 14 amino acids. The germline CDR1 and CDR2 sequences are DFQATT and SNEGSKA (reference sequence). The ends were cut back, 3 bases at V and 1 base at J, with 13 bases in the middle. The CDR3 region has the DNA TGCAGTGCTAGGCCCCGGGACTGGTCCTACGAGCAGTACTTC. It is translated as CSARPRDWSYEQYF.